The 11 T cell receptor beta chains below all came from one sample that was sequenced in a study of cytomegalovirus exposure and HLA in healthy donors. Primers: 60 Vbeta forward and 13 Jbeta reverse. The repertoire was sequenced with immunoSEQ multiplex PCR; TCRdb's copy has only in-frame clones and lacks some. The sample lists under 200,000 clones; roughly 80% were seen once. Specimen: PBMCs. Receptor source: a male donor in good health and CMV-seronegative.

The chain uses TRBV6-5 and TRBJ2-1; weak D call: TRBD1 (6 bases). Trimming removed 2 bases at V and 2 bases at J, with 13 bases between. There are 16 residues in the CDR3. Germline V lookup: CDR1 MNHEY, CDR2 SVGAGI. The CDR3 coding sequence is TGTGCCAGCAGTTACCGGATCAGGGGCCCCTACAATGAGCAGTTCTTC. Amino acid sequence: CASSYRIRGPYNEQFF.

This sequence joins TRBV19 and TRBJ2-5, with 9 positions matching TRBD2. Germline-derived CDR1 and CDR2 are LNHDA and SQIVND (reference sequence). Trimming cost V 4 bases and J 2 bases; bases outside gene matches: 2. The CDR3 runs to 14 residues. The CDR3, as DNA: TGTGCCAGTAGTAGCGGGGGGGCTCAAGAGACCCAGTACTTC. Translating gives CASSSGGAQETQYF.

This rearrangement joins TRBV6-5 to TRBJ2-3, with TRBD2 matching over 7 bases. This CDR3 comprises 12 residues. Germline CDR1 and CDR2: MNHEY and SVGAGI. Trimming cost V 4 bases and J 5 bases; bases outside gene matches: 0. The CDR3 here is CASSSGGDTQYF. The CDR3 DNA sequence: TGTGCCAGCAGTTCGGGAGGAGATACGCAGTATTTT.

The chain combines TRBV2 with TRBJ1-5; TRBD1 is a possible D gene (6 bases). The germline V gene has CDR1 SNHLY and CDR2 FYNNEI. Trimming removed 11 bases from V and 3 bases from J, with 14 bases in between. The CDR3 extends over 13 amino acids. In nucleotides, the CDR3 is TGTGCCTGCCACAGGGAGAACAATCAGCCCCAGCATTTT. It encodes CACHRENNQPQHF.

The chain recombines TRBV15 with TRBJ2-1, with a possible D match to TRBD2 (5 bases). This CDR3 is built from 13 residues. Germline V gene sequence: CDR1 LNHNV, CDR2 YYDKDF (reference sequence). V lost 0 bases and J 10 bases, leaving 10 bases between the germline ends. CDR3 in amino acids: CATSRDRGSEQFF. DNA for the CDR3: TGTGCCACCAGCAGAGATAGAGGGAGCGAGCAGTTCTTC.

This chain uses TRBV7-9 with TRBJ1-4; 7 nucleotides match TRBD1. The CDR3 runs to 16 residues. The J segment lost 6 bases and the V segment lost 4 bases, leaving 11 bases of the junction unmatched. Per the germline V gene, CDR1 is SEHNR and CDR2 is FQNEAQ (reference sequence). The CDR3 spells CASSSNRGGADEKLFF. CDR3 sequence (DNA): TGTGCCAGCAGCTCCAACAGGGGAGGCGCAGATGAAAAACTGTTTTTT.

This clone was picked up a small number of times. The rearrangement uses TRBV5-1 and TRBJ2-4, with 11 positions matching TRBD1. The CDR3 loop spans 18 amino acids. Germline V gene lookup returns CDR1 SGHRS and CDR2 YFSETQ. V gave up 0 bases and J gave up 6 bases; unmatched junction bases: 11. The CDR3, as DNA: TGCGCCAGCAGCTTGGCTCCGTCCCGGACAGGGGGCTTAAACATTCAGTACTTC. Amino acids: CASSLAPSRTGGLNIQYF.

J is TRBJ1-3 and V is TRBV30; perhaps TRBD1 as D (6 bases). Germline loops: CDR1 GTSNPN, CDR2 SVGIG (reference sequence). The CDR3 covers 10 residues. This CDR3 reads CAQGVGTIYF. The CDR3 DNA sequence: TGTGCACAGGGAGTGGGCACCATATATTTT.

In this sample, this clone turned up a few times. The chain is built from TRBV4-1 and TRBJ1-1; TRBD1 matches 7 bases. Trimming cost V 4 bases and J 4 bases; bases outside gene matches: 9. CDR1 and CDR2 from the germline V gene are MGHRA and YSYEKL. The CDR3 is 15 residues long. The DNA of the CDR3 is TGCGCCAGCAGCCTCCAGTTTTCAGGGGGCACTGAAGCTTTCTTT. Translation: CASSLQFSGGTEAFF.

This chain links TRBV5-1 with TRBJ2-5; tentatively, D is TRBD1 (6 bases). The tail of the sequence fits TRBJ2-7 better, so the J call may be wrong. The germline V gene has CDR1 SGHRS and CDR2 YFSETQ. The CDR3 runs 15 residues. The CDR3 loop is CASSLGDTVAYEQYF. Written as DNA, the CDR3 is TGCGCCAGCAGCTTGGGGGACACAGTAGCCTACGAGCAGTACTTC.

The rearrangement links TRBV6-5 to TRBJ2-3; D is undetermined. The CDR3 has 14 amino acids. Germline V lookup: CDR1 MNHEY, CDR2 SVGAGI. V lost 7 bases and J lost 4, with 15 bases in between. CDR3 in DNA: TGTGCCAGCACCTCAGGCAGGCCCTCAGATACGCAGTATTTT. It is translated as CASTSGRPSDTQYF.